This T cell receptor (beta chain) was sequenced for a study of cytomegalovirus exposure and HLA in healthy donors. Study conclusions and caveats: TCR beta sequences reportedly predicted the HLA-A and HLA-B alleles of most subjects accurately. Cytomegalovirus-associated status was assigned to 150 to 200 TCR beta chains.

CDR1 and CDR2 from the germline V gene are MNHEY and SMNVEV (reference sequence). The CDR3 contains 14 residues. The ends were cut back, 4 bases at V and 6 bases at J, with 15 bases in the middle. Note on this clone: The antigen is undetermined.

PCR involved 60 Vbeta and 13 Jbeta primers. Libraries were prepared by immunoSEQ multiplex PCR; TCRdb keeps only in-frame clonotypes and omits some of them. In the table there are some 83,000 clones, about 81% of which are singletons. The receptor comes from a man in his 60s in good health and CMV-seronegative. Sequencing used PBMCs. The chain carries TRBV27 and TRBJ1-2; D might be TRBD1 (6 bases). The CDR3 reads CASSSETGYNGYTF. The CDR3, as DNA: TGTGCCAGCAGTTCGGAAACAGGGTATAATGGCTACACCTTC.